This T cell receptor beta chain was identified during a study of cytomegalovirus exposure and HLA in healthy donors. Study-level results: Investigators reported about 160 TCR beta chains as tied to cytomegalovirus. The finding came from a later analysis; first-cohort TCR clusters tended to co-occur in the approximately 120 validation repertoires.

Sequencing was performed with immunoSEQ multiplex PCR; in TCRdb, only in-frame clones are kept and a portion is missing. The repertoire includes hundreds of thousands of clones, less than 90% of them detected once, and around 12% sits in the top ten. V was pared by 7 bases and J by 8 bases, with 9 bases of the junction left unmatched. Germline assignment: CDR1 ENHRY and CDR2 SYGVKD. This CDR3 has 14 amino acids. A word on this clone: Its antigen is unknown.

Material: PBMCs. The receptor was isolated from a man aged 18 to 35 in good health and CMV-seropositive. This chain uses TRBV10-3 with TRBJ1-2; 11 nucleotides align to TRBD1. CDR3 in amino acids: CAITGQGALEGYTF. The CDR3 DNA sequence: TGTGCCATCACCGGACAGGGGGCTTTAGAGGGCTACACCTTC.